The 17 T cell receptor beta chains given below trace back to one sample, sequenced in a study of tissue T cells after allogeneic stem cell transplantation. Clones were sequenced by immunoSEQ multiplex PCR, and TCRdb holds only the in-frame ones, with some missing. The repertoire holds 6,300 or so clones, with 65% to 80% as singletons. Sequenced material: tissue from the rectum, taken at autopsy. The source is a woman aged 18 to 49 with breast cancer.

The V and J genes are TRBV19 and TRBJ1-1; D remains unclear. The CDR3 runs 17 residues. Germline V gene sequence: CDR1 LNHDA, CDR2 SQIVND (reference sequence). V was clipped by 9 bases and J by 1 base, with 24 bases between them. CDR3 protein: CASAARPPRLGNTEAFF. In DNA form, the CDR3 reads TGTGCCAGCGCGGCCCGCCCACCTCGGCTAGGGAACACTGAAGCTTTCTTT.

J is TRBJ2-5 and V is TRBV10-3; D is perhaps TRBD1 (5 bases). Germline CDR1 reads ENHRY; CDR2 reads SYGVKD. The CDR3 has 14 amino acids. The ends were cut back, 1 base at V and 4 bases at J, with 10 bases in the middle. In DNA form, the CDR3 reads TGTGCCATCAGTGAGTTAGGGGTGGGAGAGACCCAGTACTTC. As protein: CAISELGVGETQYF.

The chain joins TRBV5-6 to TRBJ2-1; 9 nucleotides line up with TRBD2. Germline V gives CDR1 SGHDT, CDR2 YYEEEE. This CDR3 region has 15 residues. V dropped 0 bases and J dropped 3; count of bases not matched to a gene: 1. CDR3 nucleotide sequence: TGTGCCAGCAGCTTGGTTAGCGGGGGCTACAATGAGCAGTTCTTC. Its protein is CASSLVSGGYNEQFF.

The J gene is TRBJ2-2, the V gene TRBV7-2, with D maybe TRBD2 (7 bases). The CDR3 covers 14 residues. Per germline, CDR1 SGHTA and CDR2 FQGNSA. V lost 7 bases, J lost 7 bases, and 16 bases lay in between. The CDR3 protein is CASNEGGTDGELFF. The CDR3, as DNA: TGTGCCAGCAATGAGGGGGGGACCGACGGGGAGCTGTTTTTT.

This chain links TRBV11-2 with TRBJ2-1; 10 nucleotides line up with TRBD2. Germline CDR1 SGHAT, CDR2 FQNNGV. CDR3 length: 15 residues. With 0 bases clipped from V and 9 bases from J, the junction kept 5 bases outside the gene matches. The DNA for the CDR3 is TGTGCCAGCAGCTTAGACTCAGCGGGAGGGGTTGAGCAGTTCTTC. Its protein is CASSLDSAGGVEQFF.

The rearrangement uses TRBV5-5 and TRBJ1-5, with D tentatively TRBD1 (5 bases). This CDR3 is 15 amino acids long. Germline loops: CDR1 SGHKS, CDR2 YYEKEE (reference sequence). V lost 4 bases, J lost 0 bases, and 11 bases lay in between. CDR3 nucleotide sequence: TGTGCCAGCAGCCGACAGCCTTCTAGCAATCAGCCCCAGCATTTT. It is translated as CASSRQPSSNQPQHF.

Only a few counts were recorded for this clone. The genes are TRBV4-3 and TRBJ1-6, with unresolved D. V was clipped by 0 bases and J by 9 bases, with 21 bases between them. The length of the CDR3 is 18 residues. The V gene's germline CDR1 is LGHNA and CDR2 YSLEER. CDR3: CASSQEGGGYTVRSPLHF. The CDR3, as DNA: TGCGCCAGCAGCCAAGAAGGAGGTGGATATACTGTCCGTTCACCCCTCCACTTT.

By sample share, this clone is large. The chain joins TRBV20-1 to TRBJ1-1, with unresolved D. The V and J ends lost 3 bases and 0 bases respectively, with 8 bases between them. CDR3 size: 13 residues. Germline CDR1 DFQATT, CDR2 SNEGSKA (reference sequence). The DNA for the CDR3 is TGCAGTGCTAGTTCCGGGATGAACACTGAAGCTTTCTTT. Residues: CSASSGMNTEAFF.

This clone was counted once. The chain recombines TRBV27 with TRBJ2-7; D uncertain. The CDR3 runs 15 residues. Trimming shortened V by 6 bases and J by 3 bases, and 18 bases separated the two germline ends. Germline values: CDR1 MNHEY, CDR2 SMNVEV (reference sequence). The CDR3 nucleotides read TGTGCCAGCAGACCCCTAGGGTTCCGCGACTACGAGCAGTACTTC. Residues: CASRPLGFRDYEQYF.

This clone was observed a handful of times. The chain joins TRBV19 to TRBJ2-7; either TRBD1 or TRBD2 may fit D (5 bases each). In germline, CDR1 is LNHDA, CDR2 SQIVND (reference sequence). CDR3 length equals 16 residues. V was trimmed by 2 bases and J by 0 bases, leaving 14 bases between them. The CDR3 sequence is CASSISWWGSSYEQYF. CDR3 DNA: TGTGCCAGTAGTATATCTTGGTGGGGGAGCTCCTACGAGCAGTACTTC.

This clone was seen a few times. This chain uses TRBV5-4 with TRBJ2-2; no clear D gene. The CDR3 runs to 15 residues. In germline, CDR1 is SGHNT, CDR2 YYREEE (reference sequence). With 0 bases removed from V and 1 base from J, the gap between germline ends came to 7 bases. CDR3 loop: CASSLGLGNTGELFF. In DNA, the CDR3 is TGTGCCAGCAGCTTGGGTTTGGGGAACACCGGGGAGCTGTTTTTT.

This clone turned up a few times. The chain has TRBV3-1 (or the pseudogene TRBV3-2) and TRBJ2-5, with 7 bases matching TRBD1. Germline V CDR1 and CDR2: LGHDT, YNNKEL (reference sequence). V gave up 1 base and J gave up 5 bases; unmatched junction bases: 13. The CDR3 is 17 amino acids. Here the CDR3 reads CASSQVRDRAESETQYF. CDR3 coding DNA: TGTGCCAGCAGCCAAGTTCGAGACAGGGCAGAATCGGAGACCCAGTACTTC.

This clone was counted a few times. V gene TRBV4-1 combines with J gene TRBJ1-1, with 7 bases that match TRBD1. The germline V gene has CDR1 MGHRA and CDR2 YSYEKL. There are 16 residues in the CDR3. V was clipped by 1 base and J by 1 base; unmatched bases: 6. The chain's CDR3 is CASSQVTGTANTEAFF. CDR3 coding DNA: TGCGCCAGCAGCCAAGTGACCGGGACAGCGAACACTGAAGCTTTCTTT.

The chain joins TRBV4-3 to TRBJ2-3, with TRBD1 as a possible D gene (5 bases). The V gene's germline CDR1 is LGHNA and CDR2 YSLEER. There are 14 residues in the CDR3. V dropped 1 base and J dropped 8 bases, with 13 bases sitting between them. The CDR3 sequence is CASSQGRVGATQYF. CDR3 bases: TGCGCCAGCAGCCAAGGCAGGGTTGGAGCTACGCAGTATTTT.

The CDR3 region is CASRRPGLAGPSTDTQYF. The CDR3 DNA reads TGTGCCAGTAGACGGCCGGGACTAGCGGGCCCTAGCACAGATACGCAGTATTTT. J is TRBJ2-3 and V is TRBV19, with TRBD2 identical over 12 bases. The CDR3 consists of 18 residues. Germline-derived CDR1 and CDR2 are LNHDA and SQIVND (reference sequence). V was pared by 6 bases and J by 0 bases, with 10 bases of the junction left unmatched.

The rearrangement uses TRBV7-2 and TRBJ2-3; tentatively, D is TRBD2 (6 bases). The germline gives CDR1 SGHTA, CDR2 FQGNSA. V lost 2 bases and J lost 2, with 17 bases in between. CDR3 size: 17 residues. CDR3 protein: CASSLRSGRGYTDTQYF. The CDR3 DNA reads as TGTGCCAGCAGCTTACGGAGCGGGCGGGGTTACACAGATACGCAGTATTTT.

The chain joins TRBV4-2 to TRBJ2-5; 9 bases fit TRBD2. The CDR3 length is 16 residues. The junction had 7 bases not matched to a gene; V was cut back by 3 bases and J by 2 bases. Germline assignment: CDR1 LGHNA and CDR2 YNFKEQ. CDR3 nucleotides: TGTGCCAGCAGCCACATCGGGACTAGCCAACAAGAGACCCAGTACTTC. Protein sequence: CASSHIGTSQQETQYF.